This TCR beta chain was obtained from a study of long-term antiretroviral therapy in people with HIV. Findings of the study overall: Transplant-donor-level diversity was not reached after ART, though diversity increased.

A v3.0 immunoSEQ assay was performed at survey level. Per sample, sequencing targeted roughly 35,000-50,000 T-cell genomes. The protocol was immunoSEQ multiplex PCR, while the TCRdb copy is restricted to in-frame clones and leaves out a portion. The sample lists almost 35,000 clones, 85% to 95% seen once, with about 3.7% in the top ten. From germline, CDR1 is SGHDT and CDR2 YYEEEE. V was clipped by 0 bases and J by 5 bases, with 9 bases between them. The CDR3 spans 14 residues. Worth noting for this clone: Antigen unknown.

V gene TRBV5-6 combines with J gene TRBJ1-5; tentatively, D is TRBD1 (6 bases). The sequencing used unsorted PBMCs, collected 5 to 5.5 years after starting antiretroviral therapy. This TCR derives from a woman in her forties or fifties with HIV. The CDR3 reads CASSLAAGDQPQHF. The CDR3 DNA sequence: TGTGCCAGCAGCTTGGCCGCAGGGGATCAGCCCCAGCATTTT.